The 15 T cell receptor beta chains in this list originate from one sample, sequenced in a study of technical replicates of blood from a few donors. Some clones are missing from TCRdb's copy, which holds only in-frame ones; the method was immunoSEQ multiplex PCR. The table has tens of thousands of clones, about 94% seen once. Source material: T cells isolated from PBMCs. The receptor source for this set is a human donor in good health.

The chain uses TRBV7-9 and TRBJ2-5; 9 bases align to TRBD1. The CDR3 loop spans 15 amino acids. With 3 bases clipped from V and 5 bases from J, the junction kept 7 bases outside the gene matches. CDR1 is SEHNR, CDR2 FQNEAQ, per germline (reference sequence). CDR3 residues: CASSFPGQGRETQYF. The CDR3 coding sequence is TGTGCCAGCAGCTTTCCGGGACAGGGTCGGGAGACCCAGTACTTC.

V usage is TRBV7-9 and J usage is TRBJ1-1, with D unclear. The CDR3 is 12 residues long. Germline V gene lookup returns CDR1 SEHNR and CDR2 FQNEAQ (reference sequence). V was clipped by 1 base and J by 10 bases, with 10 bases between them. DNA for the CDR3: TGTGCCAGCAGCTTAGGAACTCCGAGAGCTTTCTTT. Protein sequence: CASSLGTPRAFF.

This rearrangement joins TRBV5-1 to TRBJ2-2, with 10 bases aligning to TRBD2. This CDR3 has 16 amino acids. CDR1 is SGHRS and CDR2 is YFSETQ in the germline V gene. With 2 bases clipped from V and 2 bases from J, the junction kept 3 bases outside the gene matches. The CDR3 loop reads CASSFRTSGNTGELFF. The CDR3 DNA is TGCGCCAGCAGCTTTAGGACTAGCGGAAACACCGGGGAGCTGTTTTTT.

V gene TRBV2 combines with J gene TRBJ1-5; D call uncertain. Germline CDR1 and CDR2: SNHLY and FYNNEI. This CDR3 is built from 14 residues. Trimming took 3 bases from V and 1 from J, leaving 7 bases between them. The CDR3: CASSERISNQPQHF. In DNA form, the CDR3 reads TGTGCCAGCAGTGAGCGGATAAGCAATCAGCCCCAGCATTTT.

The genes are TRBV7-3 and TRBJ2-3; D might be TRBD1 (5 bases). The V gene's germline CDR1 is SGHTA and CDR2 FQGTGA. This CDR3 has 14 residues. The V gene lost 3 bases and the J gene lost 0 bases, with 7 bases spanning the gap. CDR3: CASSFKGSTDTQYF. The CDR3 region has the DNA TGTGCCAGCAGCTTCAAGGGGAGCACAGATACGCAGTATTTT.

The chain joins TRBV18 to TRBJ2-7; D might be TRBD2 (5 bases). Trimming pared 3 bases from V and 2 bases from J, leaving 17 bases between. The CDR3 extends over 16 amino acids. Germline CDR1 reads KGHSH; CDR2 reads LQKENI. As DNA, the CDR3 is TGTGCCAGCTCACCTTTTTCTCGGGAATTGGCCTACGAGCAGTACTTC. This gives the protein CASSPFSRELAYEQYF.

The chain combines TRBV6-1 with TRBJ1-1, with D possibly TRBD1 on 5 matching bases. CDR3 length: 14 amino acids. Germline CDR1 is MNHNS and CDR2 is SASEGT. Trimming left V 3 bases short and J 3 bases short, with 11 bases between. In DNA, the CDR3 is TGTGCCAGCAGTGATTGGAGGGGTGACACTGAAGCTTTCTTT. It encodes CASSDWRGDTEAFF.

V is TRBV4-1 and J is TRBJ2-5; 8 nucleotides agree with TRBD2. The V segment lost 0 bases and the J segment 2 bases; nucleotides outside the gene matches: 11. Germline CDR1 MGHRA, CDR2 YSYEKL. The CDR3 runs 18 residues. Written as DNA, the CDR3 is TGCGCCAGCAGCCAAGATCCTCCGCGAGCGGGGGTACAAGAGACCCAGTACTTC. It translates to CASSQDPPRAGVQETQYF.

The chain joins TRBV27 to TRBJ2-7; a weak D match, TRBD1 (6 bases). CDR3 size: 16 residues. CDR1 is MNHEY and CDR2 is SMNVEV in the germline V gene (reference sequence). Trimming cost V 5 bases and J 3 bases, with 20 bases left between them. DNA of the CDR3: TGTGCCAGCAGTACCCGACCAGGACAGCTTATCTACGAGCAGTACTTC. Its protein product is CASSTRPGQLIYEQYF.

The chain joins TRBV11-3 to TRBJ2-1; tentatively, D is TRBD2 (6 bases). The CDR3 runs to 13 residues. Germline V lookup: CDR1 SGHNT, CDR2 YENEEA. V was cut by 0 bases and J by 9 bases, with 9 bases left in between. CDR3 loop: CASSLEEGREQFF. CDR3 nucleotides: TGTGCCAGCAGCTTAGAGGAGGGCCGTGAGCAGTTCTTC.

This chain uses TRBV27 with TRBJ2-7; 9 bases map to TRBD1. Germline-derived CDR1 and CDR2 are MNHEY and SMNVEV (reference sequence). V lost 2 bases to trimming and J lost 5 bases; unmatched junction nucleotides: 10. CDR3 length equals 16 residues. CDR3 in amino acids: CASSLLGQGRQNEQYF. The CDR3 nucleotides are TGTGCCAGCAGTTTACTGGGACAGGGCCGCCAGAACGAGCAGTACTTC.

The gene calls are TRBV5-1 and TRBJ1-1, with 9 bases aligning to TRBD1. Germline-derived CDR1 and CDR2 are SGHRS and YFSETQ. The CDR3 sequence is 14 residues long. Trimming removed 4 bases from V and 4 bases from J; junction bases left unmatched: 5. The CDR3 sequence is CASSATGGSTEAFF. The DNA for the CDR3 is TGCGCCAGCAGCGCCACAGGGGGCTCCACTGAAGCTTTCTTT.

This clone was seen only once. The V gene is TRBV4-2, the J gene TRBJ2-7; TRBD2 agrees at 8 bases. After removal of 1 base from V and 0 bases from J, the junction contained 5 bases not matched to a gene. Looked up from germline, CDR1 is LGHNA and CDR2 is YNFKEQ. There are 16 residues in the CDR3. The CDR3: CASSQGLASYSYEQYF. DNA of the CDR3: TGTGCCAGCAGCCAAGGACTAGCGTCTTACTCCTACGAGCAGTACTTC.

This chain uses TRBV5-1 with TRBJ2-1; tentative D call: TRBD1 (6 bases). Trimming shortened V by 5 bases and J by 0 bases, and 12 bases separated the two germline ends. CDR1 is SGHRS, CDR2 YFSETQ, per germline. This CDR3 is 15 amino acids long. The CDR3 nucleotides are TGCGCCAGCAGTATTGGACAGAACTCCTACAATGAGCAGTTCTTC. It encodes CASSIGQNSYNEQFF.

V usage is TRBV9 and J usage is TRBJ2-2; 7 bases map to TRBD2. Germline V gene lookup returns CDR1 SGDLS and CDR2 YYNGEE. The V gene end was trimmed by 0 bases and the J gene end by 2 bases; junction bases not matched to a gene: 1. This CDR3 region has 15 residues. The CDR3 DNA follows: TGTGCCAGCAGCGTAGCGGGAGGAAACACCGGGGAGCTGTTTTTT. Amino acids: CASSVAGGNTGELFF.